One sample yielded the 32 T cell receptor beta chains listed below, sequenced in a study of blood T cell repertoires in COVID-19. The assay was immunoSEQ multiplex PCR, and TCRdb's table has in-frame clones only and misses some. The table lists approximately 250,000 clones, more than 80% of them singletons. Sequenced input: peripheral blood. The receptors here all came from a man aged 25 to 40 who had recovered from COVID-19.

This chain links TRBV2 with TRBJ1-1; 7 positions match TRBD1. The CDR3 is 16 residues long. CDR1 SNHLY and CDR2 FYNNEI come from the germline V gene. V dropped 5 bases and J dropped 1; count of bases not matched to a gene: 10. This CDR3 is CASSNRGWRENTEAFF. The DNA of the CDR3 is TGTGCCAGCAGTAACAGGGGATGGAGAGAGAACACTGAAGCTTTCTTT.

DNA for the CDR3: TGTGCCAGCAGTGAAGGGCCAAGGGGGAAACTGTTTTTT. Translation gives CASSEGPRGKLFF. The genes are TRBV6-1 and TRBJ1-4, with a weak D call TRBD1 (6 bases). The V and J ends lost 1 base and 11 bases respectively, with 11 bases between them. The germline V gene encodes CDR1 MNHNS and CDR2 SASEGT. This CDR3 has 13 amino acids.

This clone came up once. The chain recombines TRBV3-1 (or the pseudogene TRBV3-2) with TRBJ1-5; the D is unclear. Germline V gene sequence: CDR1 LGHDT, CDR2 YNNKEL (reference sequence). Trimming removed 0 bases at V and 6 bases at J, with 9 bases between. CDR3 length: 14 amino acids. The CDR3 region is CASSQDPGGQPQHF. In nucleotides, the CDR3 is TGTGCCAGCAGCCAAGACCCCGGCGGTCAGCCCCAGCATTTT.

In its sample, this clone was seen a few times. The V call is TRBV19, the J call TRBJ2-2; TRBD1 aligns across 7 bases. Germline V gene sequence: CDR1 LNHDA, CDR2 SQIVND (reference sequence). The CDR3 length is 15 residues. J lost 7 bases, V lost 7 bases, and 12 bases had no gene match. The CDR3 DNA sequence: TGTGCCAGTACCCGGACAGGCCCTATTTTCGGGGAGCTGTTTTTT. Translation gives CASTRTGPIFGELFF.

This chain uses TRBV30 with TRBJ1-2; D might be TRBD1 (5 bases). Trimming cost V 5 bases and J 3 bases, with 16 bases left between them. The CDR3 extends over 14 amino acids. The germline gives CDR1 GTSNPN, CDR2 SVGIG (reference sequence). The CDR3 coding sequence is TGTGCCTGGGTACACAGGATTCGGGACTATGGCTACACCTTC. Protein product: CAWVHRIRDYGYTF. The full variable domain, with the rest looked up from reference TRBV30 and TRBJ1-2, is SQTIHQWPATLVQPVGSPLSLECTVEGTSNPNLYWYRQAAGRGLQLLFYSVGIGQISSEVPQNLSASRPQDRQFILSSKKLLLSDSGFYLCAWVHRIRDYGYTFGSGTRLTVV.

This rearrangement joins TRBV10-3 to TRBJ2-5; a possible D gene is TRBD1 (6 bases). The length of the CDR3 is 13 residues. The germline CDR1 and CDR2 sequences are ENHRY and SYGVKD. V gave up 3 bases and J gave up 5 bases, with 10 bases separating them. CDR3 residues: CAISDRGGETQYF. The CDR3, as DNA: TGTGCCATCAGTGACAGGGGCGGGGAGACCCAGTACTTC.

The CDR3 loop is CASSLATGHYSNQPQHF. CDR3 nucleotides: TGTGCCAGCAGCTTAGCCACAGGGCATTATAGCAATCAGCCCCAGCATTTT. V is TRBV7-9 and J is TRBJ1-5; tentative D call: TRBD1 (6 bases). Trimming removed 0 bases at V and 0 bases at J, with 12 bases between. CDR3 length equals 17 residues. CDR1 SEHNR and CDR2 FQNEAQ come from the germline V gene (reference sequence).

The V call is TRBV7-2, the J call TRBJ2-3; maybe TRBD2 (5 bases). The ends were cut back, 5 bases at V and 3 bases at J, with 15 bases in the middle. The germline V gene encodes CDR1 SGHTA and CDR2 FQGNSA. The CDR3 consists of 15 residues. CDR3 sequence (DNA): TGTGCCAGCAGCCAAAATGGAGAGGGTACAGATACGCAGTATTTT. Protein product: CASSQNGEGTDTQYF. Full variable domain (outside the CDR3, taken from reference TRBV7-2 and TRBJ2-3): GAGVSQSPSNKVTEKGKDVELRCDPISGHTALYWYRQSLGQGLEFLIYFQGNSAPDKSGLPSDRFSAERTGGSVSTLTIQRTQQEDSAVYLCASSQNGEGTDTQYFGPGTRLTVL.

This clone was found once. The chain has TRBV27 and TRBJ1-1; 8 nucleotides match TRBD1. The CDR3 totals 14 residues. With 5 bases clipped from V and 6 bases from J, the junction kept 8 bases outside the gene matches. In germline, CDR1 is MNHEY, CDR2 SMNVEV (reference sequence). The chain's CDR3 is CASSLQGAVAEAFF. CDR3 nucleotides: TGTGCCAGCAGTCTCCAGGGGGCAGTGGCTGAAGCTTTCTTT.

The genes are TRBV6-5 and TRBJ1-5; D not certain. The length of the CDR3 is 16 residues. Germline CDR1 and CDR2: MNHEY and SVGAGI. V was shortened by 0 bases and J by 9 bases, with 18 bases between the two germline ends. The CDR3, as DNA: TGTGCCAGCAGTTACTCGTCCCCCTCCGTTGGCCGGCCCCAGCATTTT. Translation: CASSYSSPSVGRPQHF.

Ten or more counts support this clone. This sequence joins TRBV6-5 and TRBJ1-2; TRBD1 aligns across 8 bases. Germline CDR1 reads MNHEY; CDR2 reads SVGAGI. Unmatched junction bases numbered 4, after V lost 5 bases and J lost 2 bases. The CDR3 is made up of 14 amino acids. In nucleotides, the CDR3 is TGTGCCAGCAGTCTATACAGGGGGAACTATGGCTACACCTTC. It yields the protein CASSLYRGNYGYTF.

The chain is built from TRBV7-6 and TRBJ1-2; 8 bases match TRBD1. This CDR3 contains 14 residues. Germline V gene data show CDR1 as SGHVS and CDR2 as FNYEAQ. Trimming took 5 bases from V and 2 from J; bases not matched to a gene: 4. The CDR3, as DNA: TGTGCCAGCAGCGCCGGACAGGGCAACTATGGCTACACCTTC. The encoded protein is CASSAGQGNYGYTF.

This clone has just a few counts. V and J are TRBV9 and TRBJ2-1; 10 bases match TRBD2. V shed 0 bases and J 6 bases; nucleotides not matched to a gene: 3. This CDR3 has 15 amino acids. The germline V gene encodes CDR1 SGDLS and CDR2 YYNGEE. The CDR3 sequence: CASSVATSGRNEQFF. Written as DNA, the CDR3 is TGTGCCAGCAGCGTAGCGACTAGCGGGCGCAATGAGCAGTTCTTC.

CDR3 bases: TGCGCCAGCAGCCCTGGGACAGGGTATCAGCCCCAGCATTTT. This codes for CASSPGTGYQPQHF. This chain links TRBV4-1 with TRBJ1-5; TRBD1 aligns across 9 bases. The CDR3 runs 14 residues. V shed 4 bases, J shed 5 bases, and the junction held 3 bases outside the gene matches. Germline assignment: CDR1 MGHRA and CDR2 YSYEKL.

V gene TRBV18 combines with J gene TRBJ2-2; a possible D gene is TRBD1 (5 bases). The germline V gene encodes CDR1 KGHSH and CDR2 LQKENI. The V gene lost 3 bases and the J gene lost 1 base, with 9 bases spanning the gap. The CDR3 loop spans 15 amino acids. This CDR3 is CASSPTRENTGELFF. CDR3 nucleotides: TGTGCCAGCTCACCGACCAGGGAGAACACCGGGGAGCTGTTTTTT.

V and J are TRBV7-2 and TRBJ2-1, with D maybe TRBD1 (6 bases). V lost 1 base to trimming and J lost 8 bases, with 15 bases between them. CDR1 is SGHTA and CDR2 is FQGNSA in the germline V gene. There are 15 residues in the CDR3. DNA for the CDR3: TGTGCCAGCAGCTTAGTCGCAGGGGCAGGGGATGAGCAGTTCTTC. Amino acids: CASSLVAGAGDEQFF.

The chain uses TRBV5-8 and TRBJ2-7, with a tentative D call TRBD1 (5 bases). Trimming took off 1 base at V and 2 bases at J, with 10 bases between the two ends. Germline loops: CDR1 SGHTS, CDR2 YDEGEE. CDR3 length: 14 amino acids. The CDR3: CASSLFAGTYEQYF. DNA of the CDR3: TGTGCCAGCAGCTTGTTTGCAGGGACCTACGAGCAGTACTTC.

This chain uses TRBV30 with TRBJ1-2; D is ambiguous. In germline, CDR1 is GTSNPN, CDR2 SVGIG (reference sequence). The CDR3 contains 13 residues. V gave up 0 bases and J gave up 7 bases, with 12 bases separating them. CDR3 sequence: CAWSVRGTTGYTF. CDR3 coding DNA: TGTGCCTGGAGTGTACGGGGAACGACTGGCTACACCTTC.

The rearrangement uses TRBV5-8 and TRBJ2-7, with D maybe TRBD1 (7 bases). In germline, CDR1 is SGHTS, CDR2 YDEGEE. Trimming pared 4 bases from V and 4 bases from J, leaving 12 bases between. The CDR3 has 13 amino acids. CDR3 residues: CASSAGQRYEQYF. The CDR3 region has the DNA TGTGCCAGCAGCGCGGGACAGAGATACGAGCAGTACTTC.

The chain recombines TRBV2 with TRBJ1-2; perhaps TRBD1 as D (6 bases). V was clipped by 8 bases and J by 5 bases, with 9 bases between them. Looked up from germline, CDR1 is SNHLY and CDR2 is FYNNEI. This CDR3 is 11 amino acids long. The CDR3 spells CASGTGYGYTF. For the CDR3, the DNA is TGTGCCAGCGGAACAGGGTATGGCTACACCTTC.

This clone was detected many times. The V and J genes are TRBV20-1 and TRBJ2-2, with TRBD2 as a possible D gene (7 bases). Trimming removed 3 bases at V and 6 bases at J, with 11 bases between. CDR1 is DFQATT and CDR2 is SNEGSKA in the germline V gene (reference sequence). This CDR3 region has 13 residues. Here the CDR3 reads CSASRGGSGELFF. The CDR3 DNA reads TGCAGTGCTAGTAGGGGGGGATCCGGGGAGCTGTTTTTT.

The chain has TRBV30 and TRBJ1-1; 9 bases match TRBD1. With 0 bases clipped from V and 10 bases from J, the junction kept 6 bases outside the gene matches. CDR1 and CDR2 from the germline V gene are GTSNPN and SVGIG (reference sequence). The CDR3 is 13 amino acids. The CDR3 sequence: CAWSVDRGVGAFF. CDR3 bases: TGTGCCTGGAGTGTAGACAGGGGGGTTGGAGCTTTCTTT.

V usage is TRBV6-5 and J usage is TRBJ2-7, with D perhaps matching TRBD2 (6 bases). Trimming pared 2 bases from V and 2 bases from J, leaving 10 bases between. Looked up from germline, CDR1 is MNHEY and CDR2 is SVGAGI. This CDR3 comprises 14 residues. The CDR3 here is CASSYGSGPYEQYF. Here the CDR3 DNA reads TGTGCCAGCAGTTACGGCAGCGGGCCCTACGAGCAGTACTTC.

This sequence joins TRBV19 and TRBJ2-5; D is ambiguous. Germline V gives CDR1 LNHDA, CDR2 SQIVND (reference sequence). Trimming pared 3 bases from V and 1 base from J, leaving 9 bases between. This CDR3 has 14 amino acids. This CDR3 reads CASSIGGTQETQYF. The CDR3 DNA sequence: TGTGCCAGTAGTATTGGTGGCACCCAAGAGACCCAGTACTTC.

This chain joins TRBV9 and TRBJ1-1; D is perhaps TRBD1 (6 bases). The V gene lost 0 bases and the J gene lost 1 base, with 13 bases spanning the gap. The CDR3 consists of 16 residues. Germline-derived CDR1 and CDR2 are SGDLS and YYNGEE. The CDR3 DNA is TGTGCCAGCAGCGTAGTTCCCGGGACATCGAACACTGAAGCTTTCTTT. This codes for CASSVVPGTSNTEAFF.

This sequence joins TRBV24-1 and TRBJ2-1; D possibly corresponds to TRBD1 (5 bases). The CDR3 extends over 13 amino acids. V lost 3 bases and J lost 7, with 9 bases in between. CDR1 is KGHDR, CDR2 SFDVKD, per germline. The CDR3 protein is CATSDPQGNEQFF. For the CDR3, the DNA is TGTGCCACCAGTGATCCCCAGGGTAATGAGCAGTTCTTC.

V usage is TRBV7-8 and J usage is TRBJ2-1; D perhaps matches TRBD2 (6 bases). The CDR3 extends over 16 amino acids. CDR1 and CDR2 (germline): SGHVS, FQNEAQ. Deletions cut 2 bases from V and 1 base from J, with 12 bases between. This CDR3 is CASSLLGGSSYNEQFF. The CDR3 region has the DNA TGTGCCAGCAGCTTATTGGGGGGATCATCCTACAATGAGCAGTTCTTC.

CDR3 residues: CASSLYEYGYTF. The CDR3 DNA sequence: TGTGCCAGCAGCTTGTATGAGTATGGCTACACCTTC. The chain links TRBV11-2 to TRBJ1-2; D is unclear. V lost 3 bases, J lost 5 bases, and 7 bases lay in between. Germline V lookup: CDR1 SGHAT, CDR2 FQNNGV. The CDR3 is 12 residues long. Variable domain in full (rest from reference TRBV11-2 and TRBJ1-2): EAGVAQSPRYKIIEKRQSVAFWCNPISGHATLYWYQQILGQGPKLLIQFQNNGVVDDSQLPKDRFSAERLKGVDSTLKIQPAKLEDSAVYLCASSLYEYGYTFGSGTRLTVV.

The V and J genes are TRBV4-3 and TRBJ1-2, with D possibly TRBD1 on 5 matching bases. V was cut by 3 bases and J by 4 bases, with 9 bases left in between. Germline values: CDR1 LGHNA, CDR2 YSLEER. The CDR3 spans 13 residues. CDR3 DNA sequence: TGCGCCAGCAGCCAGACAGACAGCTATGGCTACACCTTC. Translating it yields CASSQTDSYGYTF.

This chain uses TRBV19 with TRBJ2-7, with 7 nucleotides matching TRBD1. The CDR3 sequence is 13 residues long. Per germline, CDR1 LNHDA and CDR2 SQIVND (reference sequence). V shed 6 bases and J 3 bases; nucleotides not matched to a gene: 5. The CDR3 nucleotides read TGTGCCAGTAGAAGACAGGGCTTCTACGAGCAGTACTTC. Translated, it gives CASRRQGFYEQYF.

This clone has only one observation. The CDR3 sequence: CAWSRGSENYGYTF. The CDR3 nucleotides are TGTGCCTGGAGTAGGGGCAGCGAAAACTATGGCTACACCTTC. The genes are TRBV30 and TRBJ1-2; TRBD1 is a possible D gene (5 bases). The V gene's germline CDR1 is GTSNPN and CDR2 SVGIG (reference sequence). The CDR3 runs to 14 residues. Trimming pared 2 bases from V and 2 bases from J, leaving 12 bases between.

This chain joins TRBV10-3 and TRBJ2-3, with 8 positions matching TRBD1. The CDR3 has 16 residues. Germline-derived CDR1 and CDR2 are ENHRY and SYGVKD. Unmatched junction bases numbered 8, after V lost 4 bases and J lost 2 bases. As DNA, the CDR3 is TGTGCCATCAGTGTGAGGGACAGGCCCTCCACAGATACGCAGTATTTT. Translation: CAISVRDRPSTDTQYF.